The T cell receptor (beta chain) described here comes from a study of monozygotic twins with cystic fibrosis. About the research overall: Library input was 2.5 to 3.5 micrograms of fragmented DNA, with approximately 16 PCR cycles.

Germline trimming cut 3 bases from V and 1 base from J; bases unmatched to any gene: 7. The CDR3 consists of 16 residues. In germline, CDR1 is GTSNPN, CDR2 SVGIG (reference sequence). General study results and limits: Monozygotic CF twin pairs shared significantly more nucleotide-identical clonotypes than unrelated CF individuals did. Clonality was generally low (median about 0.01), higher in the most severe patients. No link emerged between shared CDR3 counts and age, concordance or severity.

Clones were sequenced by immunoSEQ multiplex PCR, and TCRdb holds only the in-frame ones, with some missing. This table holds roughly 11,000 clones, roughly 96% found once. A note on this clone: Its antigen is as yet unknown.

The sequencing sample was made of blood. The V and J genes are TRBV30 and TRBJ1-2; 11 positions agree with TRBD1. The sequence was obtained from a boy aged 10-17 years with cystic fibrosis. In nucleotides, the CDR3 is TGTGCCTGGAGCCCTGGGACAGGGGGTTTTAACTATGGCTACACCTTC. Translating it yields CAWSPGTGGFNYGYTF. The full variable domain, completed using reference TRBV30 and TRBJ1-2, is SQTIHQWPATLVQPVGSPLSLECTVEGTSNPNLYWYRQAAGRGLQLLFYSVGIGQISSEVPQNLSASRPQDRQFILSSKKLLLSDSGFYLCAWSPGTGGFNYGYTFGSGTRLTVV.